The sequence of this T cell receptor (beta chain) was determined in a study of cytomegalovirus exposure and HLA in healthy donors. Study details: Membership in the Caucasian-associated ancestry cluster was found for about four fifths of approximately 400 genotyped donors.

Regarding donors, all were healthy bone marrow donors. The study ran its PCR with 60 Vbeta and 13 Jbeta primers. Repertoires were generated with immunoSEQ multiplex PCR, while TCRdb's copy carries only in-frame clones and drops some. The sample has around 170,000 clones, 81% seen once; the top ten hold 1.3%. Trimming took off 0 bases at V and 4 bases at J, with 9 bases between the two ends. Germline V gene lookup returns CDR1 MNHEY and CDR2 SVGAGI. The CDR3 totals 14 residues. V usage is TRBV6-5 and J usage is TRBJ1-1, with D unclear. This receptor was obtained from a man aged 45 to 65 in good health and CMV-seropositive. Sequences were obtained from PBMCs. The CDR3, as DNA: TGTGCCAGCAGTTACTCGACGGAGACCACTGAAGCTTTCTTT. It codes for CASSYSTETTEAFF.